This T cell receptor beta chain is from a study of T cells in localized non-small cell lung cancer. Study findings and constraints: Peak T cell clonality was found in uninvolved adjacent lung, exceeding tumor.

Generated by immunoSEQ multiplex PCR, the TCRdb table keeps only in-frame clones and is missing some. The sample has about 77,000 clones, about 88% seen once. This clone was picked up a small number of times. Its antigen remains unknown. CDR3 length: 13 amino acids. The V segment lost 10 bases and the J segment 4 bases; nucleotides outside the gene matches: 7. CDR1 is LNHDA, CDR2 SQIVND, per germline (reference sequence). The specimen comprised peripheral blood, sampled before any cancer treatment. V and J are TRBV19 and TRBJ1-1; 9 bases agree with TRBD1. This TCR was sampled from a woman aged 35 to 75 with stage I squamous cell lung carcinoma. For the CDR3, the DNA is TGTGCCACAGGACAGGGGTTAAGCACTGAAGCTTTCTTT. This sequence encodes CATGQGLSTEAFF.